This T cell receptor beta chain was profiled in a study of technical replicates of blood from a handful of donors. This CDR3 contains 14 residues. Trimming removed 6 bases at V and 7 bases at J, with 15 bases between. The germline CDR1 and CDR2 sequences are MNHEY and SVGAGI. Assay used: immunoSEQ multiplex PCR; TCRdb lists only in-frame clones, some missing. The table has tens of thousands of clones, 90% to 95% seen once. Sequencing was performed on T cells isolated from PBMCs. The sequence derives from a human donor in good health. Some clones in this sample may be carry-over from other donors' samples. V gene TRBV6-5 combines with J gene TRBJ1-4; D might be TRBD1 (5 bases). The CDR3 loop is CASRRQSESEKLFF. The DNA of the CDR3 is TGTGCCAGCAGACGACAGTCCGAGTCTGAAAAACTGTTTTTT.